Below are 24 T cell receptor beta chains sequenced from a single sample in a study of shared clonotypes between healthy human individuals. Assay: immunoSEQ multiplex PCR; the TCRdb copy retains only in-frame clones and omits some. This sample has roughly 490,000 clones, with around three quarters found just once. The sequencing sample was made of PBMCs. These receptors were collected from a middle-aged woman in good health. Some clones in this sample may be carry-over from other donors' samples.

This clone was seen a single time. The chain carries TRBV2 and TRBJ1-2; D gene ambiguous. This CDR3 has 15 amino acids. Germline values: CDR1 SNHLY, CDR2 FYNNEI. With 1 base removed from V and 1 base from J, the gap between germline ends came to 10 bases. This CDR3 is CASSEDSYYNYGYTF. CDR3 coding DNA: TGTGCCAGCAGTGAAGACAGCTACTATAACTATGGCTACACCTTC.

Here the CDR3 DNA reads TGTGCCAGCAGTTACGGTGCGGAACAGTTCTTC. Encoded protein: CASSYGAEQFF. This sequence joins TRBV6-5 and TRBJ2-1; no clear D gene. Trimming took off 2 bases at V and 13 bases at J, with 9 bases between the two ends. CDR3 length: 11 amino acids. Looked up from germline, CDR1 is MNHEY and CDR2 is SVGAGI.

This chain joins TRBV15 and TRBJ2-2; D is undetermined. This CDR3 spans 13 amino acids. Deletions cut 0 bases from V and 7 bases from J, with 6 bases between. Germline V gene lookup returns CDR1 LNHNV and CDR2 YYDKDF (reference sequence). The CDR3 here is CATSRDLSGELFF. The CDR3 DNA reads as TGTGCCACCAGCAGAGATTTGAGCGGGGAGCTGTTTTTT.

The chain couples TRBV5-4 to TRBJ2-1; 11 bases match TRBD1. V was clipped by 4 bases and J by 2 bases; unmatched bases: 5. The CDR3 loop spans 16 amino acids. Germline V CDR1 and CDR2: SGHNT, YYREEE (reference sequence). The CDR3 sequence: CASSDRDRGAYNEQFF. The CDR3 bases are TGTGCCAGCAGCGACAGGGACAGGGGGGCCTACAATGAGCAGTTCTTC.

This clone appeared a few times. The CDR3 DNA reads as TGTGCCAGTAGTCGGGACAGGGATCAGCCCCAGCATTTT. Its protein is CASSRDRDQPQHF. This chain uses TRBV19 with TRBJ1-5, with 9 bases fitting TRBD1. V gave up 5 bases and J gave up 5 bases; unmatched junction bases: 1. Germline-derived CDR1 and CDR2 are LNHDA and SQIVND (reference sequence). This CDR3 is 13 amino acids long.

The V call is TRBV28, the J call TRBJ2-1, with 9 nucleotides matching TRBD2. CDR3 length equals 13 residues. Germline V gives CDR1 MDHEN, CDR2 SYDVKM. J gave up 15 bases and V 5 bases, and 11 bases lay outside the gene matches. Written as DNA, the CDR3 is TGTGCCAGCAGTACCCTTAGCGGGAGACACGGGTTCTTC. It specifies CASSTLSGRHGFF. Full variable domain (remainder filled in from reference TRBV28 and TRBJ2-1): DVKVTQSSRYLVKRTGEKVFLECVQDMDHENMFWYRQDPGLGLRLIYFSYDVKMKEKGDIPEGYSVSREKKERFSLILESASTNQTSMYLCASSTLSGRHGFFGPGTRLTVL.

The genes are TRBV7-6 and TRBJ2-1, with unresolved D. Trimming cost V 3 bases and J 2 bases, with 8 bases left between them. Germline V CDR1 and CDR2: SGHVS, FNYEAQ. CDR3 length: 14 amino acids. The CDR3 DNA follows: TGTGCCAGCAGCTTTGGGCGAGCCTACAATGAGCAGTTCTTC. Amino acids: CASSFGRAYNEQFF.

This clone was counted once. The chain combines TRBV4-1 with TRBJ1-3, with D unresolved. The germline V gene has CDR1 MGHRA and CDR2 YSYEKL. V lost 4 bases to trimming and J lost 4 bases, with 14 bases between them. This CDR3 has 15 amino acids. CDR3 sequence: CASSRFLAGGNTIYF. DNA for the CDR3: TGCGCCAGCAGCCGTTTTTTGGCCGGCGGAAACACCATATATTTT.

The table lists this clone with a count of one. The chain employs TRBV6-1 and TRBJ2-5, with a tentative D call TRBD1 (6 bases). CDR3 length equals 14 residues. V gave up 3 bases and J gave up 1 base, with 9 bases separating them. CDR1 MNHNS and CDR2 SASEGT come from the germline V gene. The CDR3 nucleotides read TGTGCCAGCAGTGATGAGGGGGTCCAAGAGACCCAGTACTTC. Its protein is CASSDEGVQETQYF.

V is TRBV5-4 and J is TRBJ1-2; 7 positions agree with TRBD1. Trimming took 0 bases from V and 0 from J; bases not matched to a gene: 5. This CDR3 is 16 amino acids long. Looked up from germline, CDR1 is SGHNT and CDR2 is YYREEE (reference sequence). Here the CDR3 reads CASSLEGTAANYGYTF. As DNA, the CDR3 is TGTGCCAGCAGCTTGGAGGGGACAGCAGCTAACTATGGCTACACCTTC.

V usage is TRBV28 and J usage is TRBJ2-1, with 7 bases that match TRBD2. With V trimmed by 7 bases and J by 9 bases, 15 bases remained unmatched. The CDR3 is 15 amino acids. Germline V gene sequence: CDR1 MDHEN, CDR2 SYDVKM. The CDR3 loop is CASTSSGRAGGEQFF. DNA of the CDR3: TGTGCCAGCACCTCCTCAGGGAGGGCCGGAGGTGAGCAGTTCTTC.

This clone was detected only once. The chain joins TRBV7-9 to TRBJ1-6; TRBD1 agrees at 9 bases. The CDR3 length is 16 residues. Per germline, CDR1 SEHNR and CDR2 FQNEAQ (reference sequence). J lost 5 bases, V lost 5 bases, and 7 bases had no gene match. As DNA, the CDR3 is TGTGCCAGCAGCCCCCCCCGGACAGGGGATAATTCACCCCTCCACTTT. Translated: CASSPPRTGDNSPLHF.

The CDR3 region has the DNA TGTGCCAGCCCTAAGGGGATTTCTAGCGGGAAGGATTACAATGAGCAGTTCTTC. It yields the protein CASPKGISSGKDYNEQFF. V is TRBV28 and J is TRBJ2-1; the match to TRBD2 covers 9 bases. J lost 4 bases, V lost 8 bases, and 18 bases had no gene match. Germline V CDR1 and CDR2: MDHEN, SYDVKM. The CDR3 has 18 residues.

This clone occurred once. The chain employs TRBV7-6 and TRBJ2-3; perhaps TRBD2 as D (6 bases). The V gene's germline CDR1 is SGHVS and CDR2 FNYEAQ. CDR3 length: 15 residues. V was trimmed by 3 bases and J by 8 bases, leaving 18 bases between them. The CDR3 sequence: CASSFGSGSQSTQYF. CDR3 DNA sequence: TGTGCCAGCAGCTTCGGTAGCGGAAGTCAGAGTACGCAGTATTTT.

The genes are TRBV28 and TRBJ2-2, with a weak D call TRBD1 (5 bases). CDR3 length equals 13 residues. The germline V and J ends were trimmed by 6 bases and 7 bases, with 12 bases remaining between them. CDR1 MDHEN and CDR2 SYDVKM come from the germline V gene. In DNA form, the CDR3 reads TGTGCCAGCAGGGCAGGGATGAGCGGGGAGCTGTTTTTT. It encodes CASRAGMSGELFF.

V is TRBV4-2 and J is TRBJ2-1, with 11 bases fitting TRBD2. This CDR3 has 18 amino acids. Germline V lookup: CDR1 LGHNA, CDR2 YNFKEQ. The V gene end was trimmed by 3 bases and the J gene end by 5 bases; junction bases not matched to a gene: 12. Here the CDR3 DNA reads TGTGCCAGCAGCCATGTTCCTTTAGCGGGAGGGCCTGACAATGAGCAGTTCTTC. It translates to CASSHVPLAGGPDNEQFF.

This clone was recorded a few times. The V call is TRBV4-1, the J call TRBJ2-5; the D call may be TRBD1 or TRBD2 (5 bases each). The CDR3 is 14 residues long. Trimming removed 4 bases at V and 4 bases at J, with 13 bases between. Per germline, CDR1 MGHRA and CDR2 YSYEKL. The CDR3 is CASSRGANPETQYF. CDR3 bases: TGCGCCAGCAGCCGAGGGGCTAATCCAGAGACCCAGTACTTC.

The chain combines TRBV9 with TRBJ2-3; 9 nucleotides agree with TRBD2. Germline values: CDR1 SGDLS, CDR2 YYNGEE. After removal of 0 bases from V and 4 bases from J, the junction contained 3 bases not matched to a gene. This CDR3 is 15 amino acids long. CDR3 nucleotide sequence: TGTGCCAGCAGCGTAGATGCGGGAGGGGCAGATACGCAGTATTTT. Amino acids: CASSVDAGGADTQYF.

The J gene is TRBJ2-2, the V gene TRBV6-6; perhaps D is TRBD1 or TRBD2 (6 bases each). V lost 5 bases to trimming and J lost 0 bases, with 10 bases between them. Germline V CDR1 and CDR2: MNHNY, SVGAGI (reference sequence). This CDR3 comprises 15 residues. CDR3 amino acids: CASSVGGANTGELFF. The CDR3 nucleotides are TGTGCCAGCAGTGTCGGGGGCGCGAACACCGGGGAGCTGTTTTTT.

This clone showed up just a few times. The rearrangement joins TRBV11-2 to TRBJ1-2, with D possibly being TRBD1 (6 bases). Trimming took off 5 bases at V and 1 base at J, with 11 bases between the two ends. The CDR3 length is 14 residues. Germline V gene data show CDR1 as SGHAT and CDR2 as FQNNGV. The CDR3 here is CASSAGTNNYGYTF. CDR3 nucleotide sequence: TGTGCCAGCAGCGCCGGGACAAATAACTATGGCTACACCTTC.

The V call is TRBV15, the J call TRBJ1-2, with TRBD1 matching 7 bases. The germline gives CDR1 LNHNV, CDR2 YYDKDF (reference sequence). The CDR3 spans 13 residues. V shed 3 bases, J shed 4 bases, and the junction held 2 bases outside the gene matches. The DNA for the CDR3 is TGTGCCACCAGCAGGGACAGGTTCTATGGCTACACCTTC. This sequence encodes CATSRDRFYGYTF.

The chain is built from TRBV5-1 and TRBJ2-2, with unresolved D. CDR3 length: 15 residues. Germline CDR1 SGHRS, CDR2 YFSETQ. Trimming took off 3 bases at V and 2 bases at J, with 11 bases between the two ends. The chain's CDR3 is CASSSIQRNTGELFF. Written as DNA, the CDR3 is TGCGCCAGCAGCTCTATACAGAGAAACACCGGGGAGCTGTTTTTT.

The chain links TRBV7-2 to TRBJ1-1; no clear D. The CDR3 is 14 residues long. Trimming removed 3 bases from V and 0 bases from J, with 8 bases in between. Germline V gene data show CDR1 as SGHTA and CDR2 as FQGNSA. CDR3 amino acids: CASSFFFMNTEAFF. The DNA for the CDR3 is TGTGCCAGCAGCTTCTTCTTCATGAACACTGAAGCTTTCTTT.

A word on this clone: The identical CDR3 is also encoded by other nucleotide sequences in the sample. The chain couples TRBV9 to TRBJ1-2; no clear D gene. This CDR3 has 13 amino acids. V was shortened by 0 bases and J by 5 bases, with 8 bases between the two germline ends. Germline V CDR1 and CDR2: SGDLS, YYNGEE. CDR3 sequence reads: CASSVDRGYGYTF. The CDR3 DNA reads TGTGCCAGCAGCGTAGACCGGGGATATGGCTACACCTTC.